This T cell receptor beta chain comes out of a study of CD8 T cells in Susac syndrome. RNA, at about 0.5 to 1 ug, was reverse transcribed with random hexamers. TCRdb passed the immunoSEQ multiplex PCR reads through MiXCR, listing each CDR3 protein once. This sample has approximately 160,000 distinct CDR3 sequences, with 95% to 97% found just once. The CDR3 length is 15 residues. Losses at the gene ends were 5 bases for V and 2 bases for J; bases not matched to a gene: 6. The germline V gene has CDR1 SEHNR and CDR2 FQNEAQ (reference sequence). The rearrangement joins TRBV7-9 to TRBJ1-1; TRBD1 aligns across 9 bases. Sequencing was done on a sample of CD4+ T cells from PBMCs. This receptor was identified in a human donor with Susac syndrome. The DNA for the CDR3 is TGTGCCAGCAGCCAGGGGACAGGGACCAACACTGAAGCTTTCTTT. It translates to CASSQGTGTNTEAFF.